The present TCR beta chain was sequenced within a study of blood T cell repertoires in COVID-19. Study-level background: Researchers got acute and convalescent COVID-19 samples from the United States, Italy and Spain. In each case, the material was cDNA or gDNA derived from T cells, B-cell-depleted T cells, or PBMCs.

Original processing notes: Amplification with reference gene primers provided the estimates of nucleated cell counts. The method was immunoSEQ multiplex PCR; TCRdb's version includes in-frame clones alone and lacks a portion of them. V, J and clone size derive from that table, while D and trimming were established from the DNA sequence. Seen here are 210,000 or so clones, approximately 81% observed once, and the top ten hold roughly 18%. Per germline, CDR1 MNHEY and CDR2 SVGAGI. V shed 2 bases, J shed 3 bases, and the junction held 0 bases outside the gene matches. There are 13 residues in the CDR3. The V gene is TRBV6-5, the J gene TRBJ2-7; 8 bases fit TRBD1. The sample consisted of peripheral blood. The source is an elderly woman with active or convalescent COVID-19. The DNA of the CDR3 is TGTGCCAGCAGTTACGACAGGGGCTACGAGCAGTACTTC. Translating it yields CASSYDRGYEQYF.